The source of this T cell receptor (beta chain) is a study of blood T cell repertoires in COVID-19. Study at large: PBMCs, B-cell-depleted T cells, or T cells were the source of the cDNA or gDNA that made up the material.

In the study's own analysis: Cell counts per sample came from amplifying reference gene primers. Clones were read by immunoSEQ multiplex PCR, and TCRdb kept only the in-frame ones, dropping some. V and J calls and clone size follow that table, whereas D and trimming were derived from the DNA. Found here are roughly 50,000 clones, approximately 91% of them singletons; the top ten hold about 4%. This TCR was recovered from a man between 50 and 59 years old with acute or convalescent COVID-19. Sequenced material: peripheral blood.

The CDR3: CASMAGPYGYTF. CDR3 nucleotides: TGTGCCAGCATGGCAGGTCCCTATGGCTACACCTTC. V gene TRBV6-5 combines with J gene TRBJ1-2; D remains ambiguous. This CDR3 contains 12 residues. The V end was cut by 7 bases, the J end by 4 bases, with 10 bases between. CDR1 and CDR2 from the germline V gene are MNHEY and SVGAGI.